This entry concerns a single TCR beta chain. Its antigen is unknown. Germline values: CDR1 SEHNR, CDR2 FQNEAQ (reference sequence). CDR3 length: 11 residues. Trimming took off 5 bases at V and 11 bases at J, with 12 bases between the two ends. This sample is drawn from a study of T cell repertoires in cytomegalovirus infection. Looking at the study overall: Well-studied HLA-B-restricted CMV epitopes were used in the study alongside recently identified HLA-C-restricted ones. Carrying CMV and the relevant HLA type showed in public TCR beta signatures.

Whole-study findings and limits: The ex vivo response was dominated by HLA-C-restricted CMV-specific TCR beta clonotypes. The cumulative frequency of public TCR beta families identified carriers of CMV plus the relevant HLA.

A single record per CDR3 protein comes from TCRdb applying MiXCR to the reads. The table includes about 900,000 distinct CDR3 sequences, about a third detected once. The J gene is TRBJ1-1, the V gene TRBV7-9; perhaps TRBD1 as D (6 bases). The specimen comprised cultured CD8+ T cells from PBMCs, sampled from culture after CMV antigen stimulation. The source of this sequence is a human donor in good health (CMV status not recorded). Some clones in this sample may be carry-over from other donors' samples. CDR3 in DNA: TGTGCCAGCAGCCCTAACAGGGACGCTTTCTTT. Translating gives CASSPNRDAFF. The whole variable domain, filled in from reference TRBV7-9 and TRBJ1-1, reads DTGVSQNPRHKITKRGQNVTFRCDPISEHNRLYWYRQTLGQGPEFLTYFQNEAQLEKSRLLSDRFSAERPKGSFSTLEIQRTEQGDSAMYLCASSPNRDAFFGQGTRLTVV.